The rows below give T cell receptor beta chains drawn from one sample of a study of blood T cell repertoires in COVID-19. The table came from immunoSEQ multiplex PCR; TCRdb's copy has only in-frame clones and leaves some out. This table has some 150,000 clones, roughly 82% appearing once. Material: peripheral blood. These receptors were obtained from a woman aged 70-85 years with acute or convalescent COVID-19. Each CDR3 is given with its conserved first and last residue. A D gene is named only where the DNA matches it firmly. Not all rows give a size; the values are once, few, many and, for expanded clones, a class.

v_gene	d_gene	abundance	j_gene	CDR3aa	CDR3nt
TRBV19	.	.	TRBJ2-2	CASSRRRGSAGELFF	TGTGCCAGTAGTCGGCGAAGGGGTTCGGCCGGGGAGCTGTTTTTT
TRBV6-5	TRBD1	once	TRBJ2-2	CASIIRQGAAGELFF	TGTGCCAGCATCATAAGACAGGGGGCCGCCGGGGAGCTGTTTTTT
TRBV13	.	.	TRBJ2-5	CASSLRRPGVLETQYF	TGTGCCAGCAGCTTACGCCGTCCAGGGGTGTTAGAGACCCAGTACTTC
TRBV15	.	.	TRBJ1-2	CATSRASLYGYTF	TGTGCCACCAGCAGAGCCAGTCTCTATGGCTACACCTTC
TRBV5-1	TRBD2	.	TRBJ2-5	CASSLVSSGLQETQYF	TGCGCCAGCAGCTTGGTGTCTAGCGGGTTACAAGAGACCCAGTACTTC
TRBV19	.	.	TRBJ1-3	CASSTPGQGTGNTIYF	TGTGCCAGTAGTACCCCAGGCCAGGGGACTGGAAACACCATATATTTT
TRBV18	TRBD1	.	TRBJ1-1	CASSPTGTGGAMSTEAFF	TGTGCCAGCTCACCAACGGGAACAGGGGGCGCTATGAGCACTGAAGCTTTCTTT
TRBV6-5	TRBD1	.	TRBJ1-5	CATETGGKNQPQHF	TGTGCCACTGAAACAGGGGGCAAGAATCAGCCCCAGCATTTT
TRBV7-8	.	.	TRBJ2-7	CASSLDAGVAYEQYF	TGTGCCAGCAGCTTAGATGCAGGGGTGGCCTACGAGCAGTACTTC
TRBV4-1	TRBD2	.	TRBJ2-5	CASSQDRGAGGQETQYF	TGCGCCAGCAGCCAAGATCGCGGGGCGGGGGGCCAAGAGACCCAGTACTTC
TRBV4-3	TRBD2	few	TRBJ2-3	CASSQVPASGIEGTQYF	TGCGCCAGCAGCCAAGTCCCAGCTAGCGGGATCGAGGGGACGCAGTATTTT
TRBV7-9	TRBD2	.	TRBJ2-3	CASSYGGGTDTQYF	TGTGCCAGCAGCTACGGGGGGGGCACAGATACGCAGTATTTT
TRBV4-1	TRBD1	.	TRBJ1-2	CASSQSTGTGAKNGYTF	TGCGCCAGCAGCCAATCGACCGGGACAGGAGCTAAGAATGGCTACACCTTC
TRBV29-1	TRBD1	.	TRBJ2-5	CSVGDRGETQYF	TGCAGCGTCGGGGACAGGGGAGAGACCCAGTACTTC